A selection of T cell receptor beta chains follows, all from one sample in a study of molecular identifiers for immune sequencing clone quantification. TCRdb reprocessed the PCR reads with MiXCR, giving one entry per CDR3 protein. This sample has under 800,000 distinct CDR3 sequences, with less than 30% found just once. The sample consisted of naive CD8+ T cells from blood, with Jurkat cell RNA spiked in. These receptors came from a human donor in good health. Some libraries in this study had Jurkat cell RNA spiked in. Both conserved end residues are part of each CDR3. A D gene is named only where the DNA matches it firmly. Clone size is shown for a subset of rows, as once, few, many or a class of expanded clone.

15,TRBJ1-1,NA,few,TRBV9,TGTGCCAGCAGCGGAGTGCCAAAATTGAACACTGAAGCTTTCTTT,CASSGVPKLNTEAFF
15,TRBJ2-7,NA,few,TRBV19,TGTGCCAGTAGTATAGGGTCCAGGGGTTTCTACGAGCAGTACTTC,CASSIGSRGFYEQYF
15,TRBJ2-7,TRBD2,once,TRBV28,TGTACCAGCAGTTTGCGGGGGGCAACATCCTACGAGCAGTACTTC,CTSSLRGATSYEQYF
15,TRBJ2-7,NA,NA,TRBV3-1,TGTGCCAGCAGCCAAGATACGGGGTGGGGTTACGAGCAGTACTTC,CASSQDTGWGYEQYF
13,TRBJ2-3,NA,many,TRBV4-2,TGTGCCAGCAGCGGGGGACCCCTTTTTGAGCAGTATTTT,CASSGGPLFEQYF
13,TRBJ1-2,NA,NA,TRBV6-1,TGTGCCAGCAATCGGGGGGATTACTATGGCTACGCCTTC,CASNRGDYYGYAF
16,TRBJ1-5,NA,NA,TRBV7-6,TGTGCCAGCAGCCAAGACATACCCGGAGCCAATCAGCCCCAGCATTTT,CASSQDIPGANQPQHF
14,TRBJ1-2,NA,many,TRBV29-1,TGCAGCGTTGAAGCAGGCCAGACAGCCTATGGCTACACCTTC,CSVEAGQTAYGYTF
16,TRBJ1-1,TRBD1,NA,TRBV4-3,TGCGCCAGCAGCCAAGAGGCAGGGGGTTTGAACCCTGAAGCTTTCTTT,CASSQEAGGLNPEAFF
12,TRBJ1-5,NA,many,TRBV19,TGTGCCAGTAGGCACGGCAATCAGCCCCAGCATTTT,CASRHGNQPQHF
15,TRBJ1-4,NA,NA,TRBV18,TGTGCCAGCTCACCAATCGGCGACGGCCCCGAAAAACTGTTTTTT,CASSPIGDGPEKLFF
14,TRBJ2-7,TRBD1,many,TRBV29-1,TGCAGCGTTGAAGTTCGGACAGGGTTCGGCGAGCAGTACTTC,CSVEVRTGFGEQYF
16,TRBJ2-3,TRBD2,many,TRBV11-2,TGTGCCAGCAGCCATATCGCGGGGGGGCGGACAGATACGCAGTATTTT,CASSHIAGGRTDTQYF
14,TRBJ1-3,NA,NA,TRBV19,TGTGCCAGTAGTATCGGGGGCTCTGGAAACACCATATATTTT,CASSIGGSGNTIYF